This T cell receptor beta chain derives from a study of T cell responses to AZD1222 COVID-19 vaccine. Broader study findings: Spike-specific TCR breadth and depth rose after two AZD1222 doses. The donor cohort was predominantly white British with a female majority, and clonal diversity may have been underestimated. The repertoires were collected only after the peak T cell response.

The data were produced by immunoSEQ multiplex PCR, yet TCRdb's version contains in-frame clones alone and is incomplete. The repertoire holds around 160,000 clones, approximately 94% seen once, with under 2% in the top ten. A single count supports this clone. Its cognate antigen is unknown. The CDR3 has 14 amino acids. CDR1 SQVTM and CDR2 ANQGSEA come from the germline V gene. Germline trimming cut 6 bases from V and 0 bases from J; bases unmatched to any gene: 5. The specimen comprised peripheral blood, sampled on day 0 of AZD1222 vaccination. This receptor was taken from an adult in good health. This chain joins TRBV29-1 and TRBJ2-1; 7 bases line up with TRBD1. This CDR3 is CSVAQGYSYNEQFF. CDR3 nucleotides: TGCAGCGTCGCACAGGGGTACTCCTACAATGAGCAGTTCTTC.